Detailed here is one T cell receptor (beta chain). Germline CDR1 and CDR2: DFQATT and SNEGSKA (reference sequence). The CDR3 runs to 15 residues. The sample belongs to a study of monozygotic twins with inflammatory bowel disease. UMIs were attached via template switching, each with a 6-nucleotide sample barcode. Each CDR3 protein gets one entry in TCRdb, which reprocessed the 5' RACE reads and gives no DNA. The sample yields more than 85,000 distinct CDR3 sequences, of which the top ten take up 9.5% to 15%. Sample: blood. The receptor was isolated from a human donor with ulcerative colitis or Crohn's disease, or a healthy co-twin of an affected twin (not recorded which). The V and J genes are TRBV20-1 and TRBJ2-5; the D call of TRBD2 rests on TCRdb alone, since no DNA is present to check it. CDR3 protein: CSARVLAGYQETQYF.